Following are 18 T cell receptor beta chains from one sample sequenced in a study of shared clonotypes between healthy human individuals. Here immunoSEQ multiplex PCR was the method, and the copy in TCRdb shows in-frame clones only, minus some. The repertoire has about 470,000 clones, 79% of them found once; the top ten carry approximately 13%. The specimen was PBMCs. The receptors were gathered from a woman in her thirties or forties in good health. Some clones in this sample may be carry-over from other donors' samples.

The V call is TRBV7-2, the J call TRBJ2-7; D unresolved. Germline V gives CDR1 SGHTA, CDR2 FQGNSA. Deletions cut 5 bases from V and 3 bases from J, with 5 bases between. This CDR3 comprises 11 residues. CDR3 loop: CASSPHYEQYF. Here the CDR3 DNA reads TGTGCCAGCAGCCCCCACTACGAGCAGTACTTC.

In its sample, this clone was seen once. This chain connects TRBV29-1 to TRBJ2-1; 8 bases line up with TRBD1. Per the germline V gene, CDR1 is SQVTM and CDR2 is ANQGSEA. V gave up 5 bases and J gave up 9 bases; unmatched junction bases: 9. This CDR3 comprises 13 residues. Here the CDR3 DNA reads TGCAGCGTTCAACAGGGGGGAGTTGGTGAGCAGTTCTTC. Translated, it gives CSVQQGGVGEQFF.

The V call is TRBV27, the J call TRBJ1-2, with D possibly being TRBD1 (6 bases). This CDR3 contains 13 residues. Germline values: CDR1 MNHEY, CDR2 SMNVEV (reference sequence). V dropped 5 bases and J dropped 4 bases, with 11 bases sitting between them. The CDR3 DNA follows: TGTGCCAGCAGTCCGGACAGCTCCTATGGCTACACCTTC. Protein product: CASSPDSSYGYTF.

J is TRBJ1-1 and V is TRBV7-8; no firm D call. Germline V gene data show CDR1 as SGHVS and CDR2 as FQNEAQ. Trimming cost V 2 bases and J 0 bases, with 13 bases left between them. The CDR3 is 16 residues long. CDR3 in amino acids: CASSLLERSMNTEAFF. CDR3 in DNA: TGTGCCAGCAGCTTATTGGAACGGTCTATGAACACTGAAGCTTTCTTT.

V gene TRBV30 combines with J gene TRBJ2-7; D remains unclear. Germline V gene sequence: CDR1 GTSNPN, CDR2 SVGIG (reference sequence). V dropped 1 base and J dropped 5 bases, with 6 bases sitting between them. The CDR3 is 11 residues long. The CDR3 nucleotides read TGTGCCTGGAGTGGGCGGAACGAGCAGTACTTC. Translated, it gives CAWSGRNEQYF.

This clone was observed a handful of times. The rearrangement links TRBV6-5 to TRBJ2-5, with a tentative D call TRBD1 (5 bases). V was cut by 2 bases and J by 3 bases, with 13 bases left in between. The CDR3 runs to 15 residues. CDR1 is MNHEY and CDR2 is SVGAGI in the germline V gene. As DNA, the CDR3 is TGTGCCAGCAGTTACGTCGGGCGACAGAAAGAGACCCAGTACTTC. Translated: CASSYVGRQKETQYF.

The J gene is TRBJ2-7, the V gene TRBV9; D is possibly TRBD1 (6 bases). The CDR3 has 16 amino acids. Trimming stripped 4 bases from V and 2 bases from J, with 19 bases between. Germline CDR1 SGDLS, CDR2 YYNGEE. The CDR3 DNA reads as TGTGCCAGCAGCCCACTAAGACAGGCTTCCCCCTACGAGCAGTACTTC. Translated, it gives CASSPLRQASPYEQYF. The full variable domain, rest sourced from reference TRBV9 and TRBJ2-7, is DSGVTQTPKHLITATGQRVTLRCSPRSGDLSVYWYQQSLDQGLQFLIQYYNGEERAKGNILERFSAQQFPDLHSELNLSSLELGDSALYFCASSPLRQASPYEQYFGPGTRLTVT.

The chain links TRBV5-1 to TRBJ2-6; 7 bases map to TRBD2. CDR1 and CDR2 (germline): SGHRS, YFSETQ. Germline trimming cut 0 bases from V and 4 bases from J; bases unmatched to any gene: 7. The CDR3 totals 17 residues. The CDR3 coding sequence is TGCGCCAGCAGCTTGGAGCGGGGAGTTTCGGGGGCCAACGTCCTGACTTTC. Translated, it gives CASSLERGVSGANVLTF.

J is TRBJ1-1 and V is TRBV6-6, with a tentative D call TRBD1 (5 bases). V was shortened by 3 bases and J by 0 bases, with 8 bases between the two germline ends. CDR3 length: 14 amino acids. Germline V gives CDR1 MNHNY, CDR2 SVGAGI (reference sequence). This CDR3 reads CASSYPTVNTEAFF. CDR3 nucleotide sequence: TGTGCCAGCAGTTATCCGACAGTGAACACTGAAGCTTTCTTT.

There are a few counts of this clone. This same CDR3 is encoded by further DNA sequences in the sample. V is TRBV4-1 and J is TRBJ1-5, with D perhaps TRBD1 (6 bases). Germline V CDR1 and CDR2: MGHRA, YSYEKL. V shed 4 bases and J shed 6 bases, with 13 bases lying between them. The CDR3 totals 14 residues. The DNA of the CDR3 is TGCGCCAGCAGCCGATTACAGGGTAGTCAGCCCCAGCATTTT. Protein sequence: CASSRLQGSQPQHF.

This clone is a singleton in its sample. V and J are TRBV18 and TRBJ2-5; D unclear. Germline-derived CDR1 and CDR2 are KGHSH and LQKENI. The length of the CDR3 is 13 residues. Between the trimmed V and J ends, which lost 0 bases and 4 bases, there was a span of 6 bases. The CDR3 coding sequence is TGTGCCAGCTCACCACCGGTGATAGAGACCCAGTACTTC. This translates into CASSPPVIETQYF.

The chain combines TRBV5-4 with TRBJ1-2; 8 nucleotides align to TRBD1. Trimming at V came to 4 bases and at J to 3 bases, leaving 5 bases not matched to a gene. Germline lookup yields CDR1 SGHNT and CDR2 YYREEE (reference sequence). The CDR3 is 14 amino acids. The CDR3: CASSDRQGHYGYTF. The CDR3 DNA reads as TGTGCCAGCAGCGACCGACAGGGGCACTATGGCTACACCTTC.

This chain links TRBV18 with TRBJ2-2; 7 bases align to TRBD1. CDR1 is KGHSH, CDR2 LQKENI, per germline. Losses at the gene ends were 6 bases for V and 0 bases for J; bases not matched to a gene: 7. There are 16 residues in the CDR3. CDR3 sequence (DNA): TGTGCCAGCTCGCAAAACAGGGGCTCGAACACCGGGGAGCTGTTTTTT. This translates into CASSQNRGSNTGELFF.

This chain links TRBV2 with TRBJ1-3; D remains unclear. V was clipped by 4 bases and J by 2 bases, with 3 bases between them. CDR3 length equals 12 residues. Per germline, CDR1 SNHLY and CDR2 FYNNEI. CDR3 loop: CASSGAGNTIYF. CDR3 nucleotide sequence: TGTGCCAGCAGTGGGGCTGGAAACACCATATATTTT.

This sequence joins TRBV25-1 and TRBJ2-5; TRBD1 aligns across 9 bases. CDR3 length: 16 amino acids. The germline CDR1 and CDR2 sequences are MGHDK and SYGVNS. J lost 6 bases, V lost 3 bases, and 11 bases had no gene match. The CDR3, as DNA: TGTGCCAGCAGTGACTATAACACAGGGGGCGGGAAGACCCAGTACTTC. Translated: CASSDYNTGGGKTQYF.

This chain uses TRBV7-2 with TRBJ2-1; 10 bases align to TRBD2. V lost 3 bases and J lost 9; bases outside the gene matches: 8. Germline assignment: CDR1 SGHTA and CDR2 FQGNSA. The CDR3 loop spans 15 amino acids. The CDR3 sequence is CASSLLSSGRGEQFF. In DNA, the CDR3 is TGTGCCAGCAGCTTGCTGTCAAGCGGGAGGGGTGAGCAGTTCTTC.

The rearrangement links TRBV2 to TRBJ2-5, with 7 bases aligning to TRBD2. The CDR3 spans 15 residues. The V and J ends lost 4 bases and 2 bases, in that order; junction bases with no gene match: 7. Per germline, CDR1 SNHLY and CDR2 FYNNEI. The CDR3 spells CASSVSSGAQETQYF. The CDR3 DNA is TGTGCCAGCAGTGTATCGAGCGGGGCTCAAGAGACCCAGTACTTC.

The rearrangement uses TRBV7-9 and TRBJ2-5; 7 bases are shared with TRBD1. The J call may be incorrect, as the DNA end agrees better with TRBJ2-7. The CDR3 contains 14 residues. Germline V CDR1 and CDR2: SEHNR, FQNEAQ (reference sequence). The CDR3 coding sequence is TGTGCCAGCAGCCCTACAGGGGCCTCCTACGAGCAGTACTTC. Amino acid sequence: CASSPTGASYEQYF.